Listed below are T cell receptor beta chains from one sample, sequenced in a study of chemoradiotherapy in HPV16-positive cancers. TCRdb keeps only in-frame clones here, not all; method: immunoSEQ multiplex PCR. The sample holds approximately 15,000 clones, around 80% seen once. Sampling took place from a patient who underwent chemoradiotherapy. All receptors derive from a human donor with HPV-associated anogenital cancer. The conserved cysteine and the conserved F or W are not part of the CDR3 here.

TRBJ2-7 | TRBV27 | ASSLGASYEQY
TRBJ2-7 | TRBV20-1 | SANDFYEQY
TRBJ1-1 | TRBV7-9 | ASSQGSGGTEAF
TRBJ1-3 | TRBV27 | ASSTRRTGNTIY
TRBJ1-2 | TRBV7-2 | ASSLDGVRGYGYT
TRBJ1-3 | TRBV19 | ASSIMLSFGEGAGNTIY
TRBJ1-2 | TRBV7-2 | ASSLVRGDYGYT
TRBJ2-2 | TRBV29-1 | SVRIGALNTGELF
TRBJ2-7 | TRBV5-3 | ARSALLAGEPYEQY
TRBJ1-2 | TRBV2 | ASSGGSGYT
TRBJ1-1 | TRBV4-3 | ASSQERMNTEAF
TRBJ2-7 | TRBV2 | ASSLTAYEQY
TRBJ1-2 | TRBV4-2 | ASSQGQAPNYGYT
TRBJ1-2 | TRBV19 | ASSLFHGYT
TRBJ2-4 | TRBV7-8 | ASSLAPRGPFPNIQY
TRBJ1-2 | TRBV28 | ASSPPGTGGYGYT
TRBJ2-7 | TRBV5-6 | ASSPSQGILSYEQY